This T cell receptor (beta chain) was profiled in a study of blood T cell repertoires in COVID-19. The overall study: Specimens from acute and convalescent COVID-19 originated in the United States, Italy and Spain. PBMCs, B-cell-depleted T cells, or T cells were the source of the cDNA or gDNA that made up the material.

V lost 4 bases and J lost 7, with 31 bases in between. The CDR3 has 19 residues. Germline CDR1 LGHNA, CDR2 YNFKEQ. Produced via immunoSEQ multiplex PCR; TCRdb's table is partial and in-frame only. The sample holds roughly 150,000 clones; over 75% are singletons and the top ten take roughly 45%. This clone was counted between two and nine times. The TCR was taken from a human donor in a cohort sampled during active COVID-19. Material for sequencing was peripheral blood. V and J are TRBV4-2 and TRBJ2-5; the D gene is possibly TRBD2 (5 bases). In DNA form, the CDR3 reads TGTGCCAGCAGCCTCTCCATAAGCGGTCGAGGAGGCCAATTTTGGACCCAGTACTTC. Translation gives CASSLSISGRGGQFWTQYF.